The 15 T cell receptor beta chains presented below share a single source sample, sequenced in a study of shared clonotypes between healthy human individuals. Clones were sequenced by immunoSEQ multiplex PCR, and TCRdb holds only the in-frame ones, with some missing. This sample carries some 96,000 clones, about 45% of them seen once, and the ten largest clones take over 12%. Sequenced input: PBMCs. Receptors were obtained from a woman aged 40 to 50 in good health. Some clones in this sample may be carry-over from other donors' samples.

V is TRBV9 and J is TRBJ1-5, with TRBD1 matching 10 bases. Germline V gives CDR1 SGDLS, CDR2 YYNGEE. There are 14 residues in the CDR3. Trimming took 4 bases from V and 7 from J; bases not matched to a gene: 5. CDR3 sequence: CASSSGTGVQPQHF. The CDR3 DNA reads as TGTGCCAGCAGCTCCGGGACAGGGGTACAGCCCCAGCATTTT.

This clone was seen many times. The chain's CDR3 is CASRPFSGQNYEQYF. For the CDR3, the DNA is TGTGCCAGCCGCCCCTTCTCCGGGCAGAACTACGAGCAGTACTTC. J is TRBJ2-7 and V is TRBV2, with D unresolved. The CDR3 runs to 15 residues. The germline CDR1 and CDR2 sequences are SNHLY and FYNNEI. V was pared by 8 bases and J by 3 bases, with 20 bases between.

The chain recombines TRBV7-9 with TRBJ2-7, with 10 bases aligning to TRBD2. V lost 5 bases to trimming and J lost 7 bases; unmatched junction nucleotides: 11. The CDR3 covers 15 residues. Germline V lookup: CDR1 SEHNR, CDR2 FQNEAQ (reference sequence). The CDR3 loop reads CASSPQTSGIREQYF. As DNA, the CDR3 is TGTGCCAGCAGCCCTCAAACTAGCGGGATCCGAGAGCAGTACTTC.

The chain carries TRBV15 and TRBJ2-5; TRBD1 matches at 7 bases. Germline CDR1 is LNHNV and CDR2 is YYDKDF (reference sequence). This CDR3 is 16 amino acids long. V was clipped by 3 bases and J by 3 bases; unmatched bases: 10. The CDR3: CATSRGGQAAKETQYF. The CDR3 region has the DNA TGTGCCACCAGCAGGGGTGGACAGGCGGCAAAAGAGACCCAGTACTTC.

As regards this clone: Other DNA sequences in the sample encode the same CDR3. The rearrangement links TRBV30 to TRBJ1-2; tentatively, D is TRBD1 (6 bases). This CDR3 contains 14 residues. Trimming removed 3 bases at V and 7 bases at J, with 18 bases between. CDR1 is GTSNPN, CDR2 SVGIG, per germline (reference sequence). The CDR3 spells CAWSLTGGAGGYTF. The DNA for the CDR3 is TGTGCCTGGAGCCTGACGGGGGGCGCCGGTGGCTACACCTTC.

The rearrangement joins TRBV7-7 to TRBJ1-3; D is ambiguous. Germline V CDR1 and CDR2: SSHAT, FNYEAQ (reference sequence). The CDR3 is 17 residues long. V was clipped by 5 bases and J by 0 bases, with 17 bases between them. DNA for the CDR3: TGTGCCAGCAGCCGTCCTCCCCAGATCAGCTCTGGAAACACCATATATTTT. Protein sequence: CASSRPPQISSGNTIYF.

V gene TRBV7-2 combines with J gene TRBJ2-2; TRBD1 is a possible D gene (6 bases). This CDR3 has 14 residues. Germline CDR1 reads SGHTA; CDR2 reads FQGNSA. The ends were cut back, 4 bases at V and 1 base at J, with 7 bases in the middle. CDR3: CASSWGRNTGELFF. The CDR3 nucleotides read TGTGCCAGCAGCTGGGGGCGGAACACCGGGGAGCTGTTTTTT.

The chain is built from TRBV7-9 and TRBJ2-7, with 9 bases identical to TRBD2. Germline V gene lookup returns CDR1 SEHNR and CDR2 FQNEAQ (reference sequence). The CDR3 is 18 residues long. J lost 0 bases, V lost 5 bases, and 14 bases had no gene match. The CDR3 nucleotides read TGTGCCAGCAGCCCTTGGGGGGCGGGAGGGCCGCGCTCCTACGAGCAGTACTTC. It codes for CASSPWGAGGPRSYEQYF.

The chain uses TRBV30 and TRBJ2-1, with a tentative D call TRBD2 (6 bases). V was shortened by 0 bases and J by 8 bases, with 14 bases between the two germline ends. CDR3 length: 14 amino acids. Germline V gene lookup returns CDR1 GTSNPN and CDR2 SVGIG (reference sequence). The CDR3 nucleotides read TGTGCCTGGAGTGTGGGGGGAGTGGTCCATGAGCAGTTCTTC. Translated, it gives CAWSVGGVVHEQFF.

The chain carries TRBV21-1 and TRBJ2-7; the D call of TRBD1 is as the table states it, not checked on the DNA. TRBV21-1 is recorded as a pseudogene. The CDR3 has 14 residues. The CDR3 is CASSKGQVNHEQYF. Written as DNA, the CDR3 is TGTGCCAGCAGCAAAGGACAGGTTAACCACGAGCAGTACTTC.

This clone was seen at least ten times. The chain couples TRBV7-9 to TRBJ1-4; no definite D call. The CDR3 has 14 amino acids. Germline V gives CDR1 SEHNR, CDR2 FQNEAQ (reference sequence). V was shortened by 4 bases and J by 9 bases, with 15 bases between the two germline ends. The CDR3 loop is CASSSDGGNQKLFF. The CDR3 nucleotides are TGTGCCAGCAGCTCAGACGGCGGCAACCAAAAACTGTTTTTT.

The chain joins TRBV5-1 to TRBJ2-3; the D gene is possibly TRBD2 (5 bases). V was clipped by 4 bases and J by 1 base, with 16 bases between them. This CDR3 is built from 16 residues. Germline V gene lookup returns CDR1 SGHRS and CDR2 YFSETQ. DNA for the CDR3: TGCGCCAGCAGCCCGGAGGCTAGAAGCGGCACAGATACGCAGTATTTT. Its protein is CASSPEARSGTDTQYF.

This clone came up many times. Written as DNA, the CDR3 is TGTGCCAGCAGCCAGGACAGGGGCTTTAATGAAAAACTGTTTTTT. Protein: CASSQDRGFNEKLFF. The chain combines TRBV4-2 with TRBJ1-4, with 9 bases matching TRBD1. CDR1 and CDR2 from the germline V gene are LGHNA and YNFKEQ. After removal of 3 bases from V and 4 bases from J, the junction contained 3 bases not matched to a gene. The CDR3 consists of 15 residues.

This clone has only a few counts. CDR3 amino acids: CASSPGTEGYEQYF. The CDR3 nucleotides are TGTGCCAGCAGCCCGGGGACGGAGGGCTACGAGCAGTACTTC. The chain recombines TRBV9 with TRBJ2-7; D is possibly TRBD2 (6 bases). Germline V gene sequence: CDR1 SGDLS, CDR2 YYNGEE. Trimming stripped 4 bases from V and 3 bases from J, with 14 bases between. CDR3 length: 14 residues.

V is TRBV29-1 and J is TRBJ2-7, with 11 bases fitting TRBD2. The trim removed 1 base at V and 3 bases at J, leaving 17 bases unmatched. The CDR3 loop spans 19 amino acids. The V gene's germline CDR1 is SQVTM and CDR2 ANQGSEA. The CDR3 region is CSVEGVVSGRAGERYEQYF. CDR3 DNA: TGCAGCGTTGAAGGGGTGGTTAGCGGGAGGGCCGGGGAGCGCTACGAGCAGTACTTC.